The rows below give T cell receptor beta chains drawn from one sample of a study of shared clonotypes between healthy human individuals. Sequenced by immunoSEQ multiplex PCR; TCRdb stores in-frame clones only, minus some. The repertoire holds over 1.4 million clones, with roughly 95% as singletons. Material for sequencing was naive CD4+ T cells sorted from blood. The origin of the receptors is a man aged 25-45 years in good health. CDR3s include the opening cysteine and the closing phenylalanine or tryptophan. A D gene is named only where the DNA matches it firmly. The size of a clone is reported for some rows only, either as once, few or many, or as a class for expanded clones.

size	D	J	V	DNA	CDR3
NA	NA	TRBJ2-7	TRBV28	TGTGCCAGCAGCCCTAGGTGGGAGCAGTACTTC	CASSPRWEQYF
NA	NA	TRBJ2-6	TRBV6-1	TGTGCCGGGAGGACGGGTAACTCTGGGGCCAACGTCCTGACTTTC	CAGRTGNSGANVLTF
NA	NA	TRBJ1-5	TRBV28	TGTGCCAGCAGTCCCTCAGGGAACAATCAGCCCCAGCATTTT	CASSPSGNNQPQHF
NA	NA	TRBJ2-7	TRBV18	TGTGCCAGCTCACCATCCGGACAGGGAGGGTACGAGCAGTACTTC	CASSPSGQGGYEQYF
NA	NA	TRBJ1-2	TRBV2	TGTGCCAGCATTACAGGGTCAACTAACTATGGCTACACCTTC	CASITGSTNYGYTF
NA	NA	TRBJ2-1	TRBV27	TGTGCCAGCAGTTTATTCGGGGACACCACCTACAATGAGCAGTTCTTC	CASSLFGDTTYNEQFF
NA	NA	TRBJ1-2	TRBV6-9	TGTGCCAGCGGATACGAAGGCTACACCTTC	CASGYEGYTF
once	NA	TRBJ2-1	TRBV4-3	TGCGCCAGCAGCCAAGACACAGGGCCACAGTTCTTC	CASSQDTGPQFF
NA	NA	TRBJ2-2	TRBV14	TGTGCCAGCAGCCAAGGGACTACACCCTCCACCGGGGAGCTGTTTTTT	CASSQGTTPSTGELFF
NA	NA	TRBJ1-3	TRBV28	TGTGCCAGCAGTTTCACAGGAATACCTGGAAACACCATATATTTT	CASSFTGIPGNTIYF
NA	TRBD1	TRBJ2-5	TRBV5-4	TGTGCCAGCAGCTTCGGACAGGGGACTACCCCAGCTACCCAGTACTTC	CASSFGQGTTPATQYF
NA	NA	TRBJ2-7	TRBV28	TGTGCCAGCAGTTTGATCTCCGACCTAGGAAACAACGAGCAGTACTTC	CASSLISDLGNNEQYF
NA	NA	TRBJ2-1	TRBV11-3	TGTGCCAGCAGCGTGGGTCTAAACAATGAGCAGTTCTTC	CASSVGLNNEQFF
NA	NA	TRBJ2-4	TRBV25-1	TGTGCCAGCAGTGAATATGGGGGCAGGCAGTACTTC	CASSEYGGRQYF
NA	TRBD2	TRBJ2-3	TRBV27	TGTGCCAGCAGTTTTAGCGGGCGTAGCACAGATACGCAGTATTTT	CASSFSGRSTDTQYF
NA	TRBD2	TRBJ2-2	TRBV10-3	TGTGCCATCTTCCTAGCGGGAGGGCCGGGCACCGGGGAGCTGTTTTTT	CAIFLAGGPGTGELFF